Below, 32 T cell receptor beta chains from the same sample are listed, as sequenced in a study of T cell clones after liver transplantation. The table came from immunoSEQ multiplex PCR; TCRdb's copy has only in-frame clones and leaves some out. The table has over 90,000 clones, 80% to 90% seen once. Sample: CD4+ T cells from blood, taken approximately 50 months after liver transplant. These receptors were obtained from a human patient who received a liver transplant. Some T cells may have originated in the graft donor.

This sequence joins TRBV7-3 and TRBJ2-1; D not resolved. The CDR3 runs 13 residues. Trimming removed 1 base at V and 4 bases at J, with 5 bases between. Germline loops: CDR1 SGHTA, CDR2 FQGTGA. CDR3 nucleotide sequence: TGTGCCAGCAGCTTAAAAGATTACAATGAGCAGTTCTTC. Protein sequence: CASSLKDYNEQFF.

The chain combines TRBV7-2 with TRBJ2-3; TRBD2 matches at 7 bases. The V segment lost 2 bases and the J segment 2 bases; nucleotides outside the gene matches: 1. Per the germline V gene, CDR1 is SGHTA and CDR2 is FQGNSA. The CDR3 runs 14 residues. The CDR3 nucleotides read TGTGCCAGCAGCTTAAGCGGGGCCACAGATACGCAGTATTTT. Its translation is CASSLSGATDTQYF.

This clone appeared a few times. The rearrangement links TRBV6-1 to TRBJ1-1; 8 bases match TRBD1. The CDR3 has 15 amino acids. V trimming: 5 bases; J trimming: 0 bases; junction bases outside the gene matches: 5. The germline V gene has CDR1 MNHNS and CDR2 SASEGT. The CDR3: CASSWDRLMNTEAFF. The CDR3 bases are TGTGCCAGCAGTTGGGACAGGCTAATGAACACTGAAGCTTTCTTT.

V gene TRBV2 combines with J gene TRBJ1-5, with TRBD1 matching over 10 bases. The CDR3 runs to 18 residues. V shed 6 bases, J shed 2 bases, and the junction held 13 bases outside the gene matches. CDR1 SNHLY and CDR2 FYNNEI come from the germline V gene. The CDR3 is CASRGRDRGPRGNQPQHF. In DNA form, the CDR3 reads TGTGCCAGCAGGGGCCGGGACAGGGGACCGAGAGGCAATCAGCCCCAGCATTTT.

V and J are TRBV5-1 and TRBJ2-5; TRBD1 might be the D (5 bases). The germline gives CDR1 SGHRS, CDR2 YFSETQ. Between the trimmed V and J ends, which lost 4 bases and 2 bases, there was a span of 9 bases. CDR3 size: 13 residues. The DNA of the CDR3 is TGCGCCAGCAGCGGGGCAGGTCAAGAGACCCAGTACTTC. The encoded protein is CASSGAGQETQYF.

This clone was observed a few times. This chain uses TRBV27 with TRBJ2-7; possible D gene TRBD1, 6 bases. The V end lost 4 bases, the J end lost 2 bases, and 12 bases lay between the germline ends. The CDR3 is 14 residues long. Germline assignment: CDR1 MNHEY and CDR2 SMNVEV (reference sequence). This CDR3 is CASSSSRGPYEQYF. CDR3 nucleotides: TGTGCCAGCAGTTCCTCCAGGGGTCCCTACGAGCAGTACTTC.

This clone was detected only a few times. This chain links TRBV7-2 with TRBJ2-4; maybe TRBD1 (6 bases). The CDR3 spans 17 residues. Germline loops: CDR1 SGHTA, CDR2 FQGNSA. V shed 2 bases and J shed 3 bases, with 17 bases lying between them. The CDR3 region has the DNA TGTGCCAGCAGCTTACCAGCAGGGGATTTCGACAAAAACATTCAGTACTTC. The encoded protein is CASSLPAGDFDKNIQYF.

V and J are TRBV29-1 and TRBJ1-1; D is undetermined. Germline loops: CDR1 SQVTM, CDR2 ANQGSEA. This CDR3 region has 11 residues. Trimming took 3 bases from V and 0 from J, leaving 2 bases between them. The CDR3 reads CSVELNTEAFF. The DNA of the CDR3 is TGCAGCGTTGAGTTGAACACTGAAGCTTTCTTT.

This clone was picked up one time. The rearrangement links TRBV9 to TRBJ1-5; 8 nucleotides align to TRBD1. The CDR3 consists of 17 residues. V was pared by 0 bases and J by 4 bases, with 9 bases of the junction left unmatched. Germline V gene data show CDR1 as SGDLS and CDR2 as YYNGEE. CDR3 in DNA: TGTGCCAGCAGCGTAGGAAGGGAGACAGGGGTTAATCAGCCCCAGCATTTT. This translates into CASSVGRETGVNQPQHF.

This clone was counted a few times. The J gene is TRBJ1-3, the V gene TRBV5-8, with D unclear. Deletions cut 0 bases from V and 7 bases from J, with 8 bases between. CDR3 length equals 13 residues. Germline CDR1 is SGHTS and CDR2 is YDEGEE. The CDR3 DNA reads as TGTGCCAGCAGCTTGGGGCCAGAGAACACCATATATTTT. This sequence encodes CASSLGPENTIYF.

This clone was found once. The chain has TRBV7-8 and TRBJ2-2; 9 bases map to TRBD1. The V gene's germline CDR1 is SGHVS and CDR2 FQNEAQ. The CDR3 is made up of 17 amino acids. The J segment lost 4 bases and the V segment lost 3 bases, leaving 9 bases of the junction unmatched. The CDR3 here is CASSFTAGQGSTGELFF. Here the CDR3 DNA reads TGTGCCAGCAGCTTTACGGCGGGACAGGGTTCCACCGGGGAGCTGTTTTTT.

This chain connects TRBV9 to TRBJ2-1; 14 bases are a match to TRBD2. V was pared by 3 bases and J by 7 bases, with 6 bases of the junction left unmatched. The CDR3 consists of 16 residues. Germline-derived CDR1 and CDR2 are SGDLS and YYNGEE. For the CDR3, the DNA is TGTGCCAGCAGCGCCGAGACTAGCGGGAGGGGTAATGAGCAGTTCTTC. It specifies CASSAETSGRGNEQFF.

In DNA, the CDR3 is TGTGCCAGCACCCGGGACCCTTACGAGCAGTACTTC. Protein: CASTRDPYEQYF. V usage is TRBV5-8 and J usage is TRBJ2-7; D is tentatively TRBD1 or TRBD2 (5 bases each). The V end was cut by 6 bases, the J end by 4 bases, with 11 bases between. Germline V gene sequence: CDR1 SGHTS, CDR2 YDEGEE. The length of the CDR3 is 12 residues.

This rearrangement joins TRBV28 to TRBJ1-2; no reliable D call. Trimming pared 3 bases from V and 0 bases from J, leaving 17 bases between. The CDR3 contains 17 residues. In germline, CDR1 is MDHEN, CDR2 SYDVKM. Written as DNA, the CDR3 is TGTGCCAGCAGTTTCCACGGAACGCAACGAACTAACTATGGCTACACCTTC. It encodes CASSFHGTQRTNYGYTF.

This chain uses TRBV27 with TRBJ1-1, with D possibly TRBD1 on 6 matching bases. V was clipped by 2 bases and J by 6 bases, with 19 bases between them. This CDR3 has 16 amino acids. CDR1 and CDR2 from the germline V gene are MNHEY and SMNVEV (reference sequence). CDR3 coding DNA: TGTGCCAGCAGTTTAAAACAGGGAGCACTCCACTCTGAAGCTTTCTTT. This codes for CASSLKQGALHSEAFF.

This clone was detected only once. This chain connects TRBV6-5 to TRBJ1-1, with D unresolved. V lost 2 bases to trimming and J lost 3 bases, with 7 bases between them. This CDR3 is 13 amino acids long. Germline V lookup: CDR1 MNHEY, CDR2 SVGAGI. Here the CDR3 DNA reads TGTGCCAGCAGTTACGAAGATTACACTGAAGCTTTCTTT. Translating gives CASSYEDYTEAFF.

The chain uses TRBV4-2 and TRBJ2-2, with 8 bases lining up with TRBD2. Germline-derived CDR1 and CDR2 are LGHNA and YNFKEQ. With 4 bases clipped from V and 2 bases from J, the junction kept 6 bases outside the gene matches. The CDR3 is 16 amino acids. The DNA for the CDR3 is TGTGCCAGCAGCCTAGCGGGGAGCTCTAACACCGGGGAGCTGTTTTTT. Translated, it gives CASSLAGSSNTGELFF.

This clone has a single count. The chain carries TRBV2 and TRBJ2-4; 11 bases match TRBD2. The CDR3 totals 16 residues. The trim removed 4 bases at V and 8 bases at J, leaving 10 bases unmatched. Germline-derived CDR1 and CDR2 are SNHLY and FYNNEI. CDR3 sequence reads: CASSVISGRAGDIQYF. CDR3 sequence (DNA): TGTGCCAGCAGTGTTATTAGCGGGAGGGCCGGCGACATTCAGTACTTC.

As DNA, the CDR3 is TGCAGTGCTAGGATTGTCAATGAGCAGTTCTTC. As protein: CSARIVNEQFF. The rearrangement joins TRBV20-1 to TRBJ2-1; D is uncertain. The V gene's germline CDR1 is DFQATT and CDR2 SNEGSKA (reference sequence). This CDR3 region has 11 residues. V lost 3 bases, J lost 6 bases, and 6 bases lay in between.

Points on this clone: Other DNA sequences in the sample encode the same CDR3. The CDR3 DNA follows: TGTGCCTGGAGCCGGGAGACCCAGTACTTC. Its translation is CAWSRETQYF. The chain carries TRBV30 and TRBJ2-5; D not certain. V shed 3 bases and J shed 5 bases, with 4 bases lying between them. This CDR3 contains 10 residues. CDR1 and CDR2 (germline): GTSNPN, SVGIG (reference sequence).

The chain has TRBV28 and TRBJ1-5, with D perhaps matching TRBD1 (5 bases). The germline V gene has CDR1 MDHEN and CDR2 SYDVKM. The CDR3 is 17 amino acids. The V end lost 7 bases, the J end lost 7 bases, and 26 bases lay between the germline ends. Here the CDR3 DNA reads TGTGCCAGCACCTCCCCCACCCCGGCCTCAGGGCGGCAGCCCCAGCATTTT. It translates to CASTSPTPASGRQPQHF.

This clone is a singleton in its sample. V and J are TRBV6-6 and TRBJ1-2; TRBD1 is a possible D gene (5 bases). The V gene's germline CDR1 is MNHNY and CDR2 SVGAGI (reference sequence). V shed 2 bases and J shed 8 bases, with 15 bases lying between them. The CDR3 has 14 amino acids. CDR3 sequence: CASSYDSGKDGYTF. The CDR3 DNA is TGTGCCAGCAGTTACGACAGCGGGAAGGACGGCTACACCTTC.

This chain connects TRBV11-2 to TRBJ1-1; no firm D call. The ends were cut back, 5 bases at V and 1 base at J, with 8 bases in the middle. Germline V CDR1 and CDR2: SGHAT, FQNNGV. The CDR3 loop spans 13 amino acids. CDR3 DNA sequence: TGTGCCAGCAGCCCGTTTCGGAACACTGAAGCTTTCTTT. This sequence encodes CASSPFRNTEAFF.

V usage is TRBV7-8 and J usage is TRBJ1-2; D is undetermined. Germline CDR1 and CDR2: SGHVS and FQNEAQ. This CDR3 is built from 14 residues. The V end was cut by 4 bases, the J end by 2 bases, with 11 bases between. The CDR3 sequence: CASSSSVFNYGYTF. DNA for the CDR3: TGTGCCAGCAGCTCGTCGGTATTCAACTATGGCTACACCTTC.

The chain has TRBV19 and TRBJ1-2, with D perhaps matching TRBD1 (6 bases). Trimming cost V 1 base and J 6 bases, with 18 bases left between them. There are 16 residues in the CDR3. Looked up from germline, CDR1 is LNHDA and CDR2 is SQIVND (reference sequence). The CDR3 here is CASSIGRGGGPNGYTF. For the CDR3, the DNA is TGTGCCAGTAGTATAGGCCGCGGGGGCGGTCCTAATGGCTACACCTTC.

The CDR3 here is CASSVEANTEAFF. CDR3 in DNA: TGTGCCAGCAGTGTGGAAGCGAACACTGAAGCTTTCTTT. The J gene is TRBJ1-1, the V gene TRBV6-6; D is uncertain. The CDR3 is made up of 13 amino acids. Trimming removed 5 bases at V and 1 base at J, with 8 bases between. From germline, CDR1 is MNHNY and CDR2 SVGAGI (reference sequence).

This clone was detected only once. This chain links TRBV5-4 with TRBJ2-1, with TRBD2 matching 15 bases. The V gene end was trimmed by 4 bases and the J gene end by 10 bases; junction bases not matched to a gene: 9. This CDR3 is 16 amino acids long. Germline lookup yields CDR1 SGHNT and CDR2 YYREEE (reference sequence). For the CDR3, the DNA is TGTGCCAGCAGCCCCCGGACTAGCGGGAGGGCCGGGGAGCAGTTCTTC. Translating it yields CASSPRTSGRAGEQFF.

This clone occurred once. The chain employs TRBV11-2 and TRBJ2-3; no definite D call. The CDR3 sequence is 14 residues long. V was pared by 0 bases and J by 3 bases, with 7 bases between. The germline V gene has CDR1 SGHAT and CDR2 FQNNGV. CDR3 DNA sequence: TGTGCCAGCAGCTTAGACAGGCGGACAGATACGCAGTATTTT. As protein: CASSLDRRTDTQYF.

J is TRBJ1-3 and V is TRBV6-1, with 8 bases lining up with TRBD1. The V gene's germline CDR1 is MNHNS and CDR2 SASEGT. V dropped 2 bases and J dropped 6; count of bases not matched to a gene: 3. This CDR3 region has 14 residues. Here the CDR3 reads CASSESGGENTIYF. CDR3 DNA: TGTGCCAGCAGTGAATCAGGGGGCGAAAACACCATATATTTT.

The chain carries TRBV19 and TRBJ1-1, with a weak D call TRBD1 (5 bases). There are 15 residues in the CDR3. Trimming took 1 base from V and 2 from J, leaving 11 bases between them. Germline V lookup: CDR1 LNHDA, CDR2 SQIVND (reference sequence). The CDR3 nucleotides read TGTGCCAGTAGTATAGTACGACAGCCTAACACTGAAGCTTTCTTT. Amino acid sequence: CASSIVRQPNTEAFF.

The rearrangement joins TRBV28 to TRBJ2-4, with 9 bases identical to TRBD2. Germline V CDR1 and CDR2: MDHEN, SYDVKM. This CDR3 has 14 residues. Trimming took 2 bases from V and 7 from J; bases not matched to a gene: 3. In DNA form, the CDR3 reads TGTGCCAGCAGTTTAAAAGCGGGAGGTAACATTCAGTACTTC. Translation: CASSLKAGGNIQYF. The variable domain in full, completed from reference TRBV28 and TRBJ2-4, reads DVKVTQSSRYLVKRTGEKVFLECVQDMDHENMFWYRQDPGLGLRLIYFSYDVKMKEKGDIPEGYSVSREKKERFSLILESASTNQTSMYLCASSLKAGGNIQYFGAGTRLSVL.

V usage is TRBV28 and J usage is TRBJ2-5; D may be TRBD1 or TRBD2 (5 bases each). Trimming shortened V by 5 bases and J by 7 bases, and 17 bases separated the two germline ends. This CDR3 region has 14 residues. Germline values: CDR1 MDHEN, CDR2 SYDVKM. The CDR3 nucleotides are TGTGCCAGCAGTGAGCCCGGGCCGAGGGGGACCCAGTACTTC. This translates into CASSEPGPRGTQYF.